One and the same sample provided the 31 T cell receptor beta chains below, sequenced in a study of radiotherapy plus CTLA-4 blockade in lung cancer. Assay: immunoSEQ multiplex PCR; the TCRdb copy retains only in-frame clones and omits some. The sample includes 90,000 to 100,000 clones, about 91% seen only once; the top ten take roughly 4.9%. The sequenced sample was peripheral blood, obtained from a patient treated with radiotherapy plus ipilimumab. All receptors come from a human donor with non-small cell lung cancer that progressed on radiotherapy plus ipilimumab.

V is TRBV6-1 and J is TRBJ2-3; D is ambiguous. CDR1 and CDR2 from the germline V gene are MNHNS and SASEGT. The length of the CDR3 is 13 residues. The V and J ends lost 4 bases and 5 bases respectively, with 10 bases between them. The CDR3, as DNA: TGTGCCAGCAGTGGATCCGGGCGAGATACGCAGTATTTT. Encoded protein: CASSGSGRDTQYF.

The V and J genes are TRBV19 and TRBJ1-2; D is unresolved. V lost 3 bases to trimming and J lost 2 bases, with 7 bases between them. Per germline, CDR1 LNHDA and CDR2 SQIVND (reference sequence). The CDR3 is made up of 13 amino acids. The CDR3 spells CASSMRRNYGYTF. CDR3 DNA sequence: TGTGCCAGTAGTATGAGGAGGAACTATGGCTACACCTTC.

This clone was found once. The rearrangement links TRBV5-6 to TRBJ2-3; TRBD2 aligns across 12 bases. The junction had 5 bases not matched to a gene; V was cut back by 2 bases and J by 1 base. CDR3 length equals 17 residues. Germline loops: CDR1 SGHDT, CDR2 YYEEEE. In DNA, the CDR3 is TGTGCCAGCAGCTTTCGGCCTAGCGGGAGGGGCACAGATACGCAGTATTTT. This gives the protein CASSFRPSGRGTDTQYF.

The chain couples TRBV2 to TRBJ2-1, with D perhaps matching TRBD1 or TRBD2 (5 bases each). Germline V gene data show CDR1 as SNHLY and CDR2 as FYNNEI. Between the trimmed V and J ends, which lost 6 bases and 10 bases, there was a span of 16 bases. There are 13 residues in the CDR3. Here the CDR3 reads CASRGGVQGEQFF. The CDR3 DNA reads as TGTGCCAGCAGAGGAGGTGTGCAGGGCGAGCAGTTCTTC.

The rearrangement links TRBV6-5 to TRBJ2-5, with D perhaps matching TRBD2 (6 bases). CDR1 is MNHEY and CDR2 is SVGAGI in the germline V gene. V was pared by 4 bases and J by 1 base, with 10 bases between. This CDR3 spans 14 amino acids. The CDR3 loop reads CASSSWTIQETQYF. In nucleotides, the CDR3 is TGTGCCAGCAGTTCTTGGACTATCCAAGAGACCCAGTACTTC.

This chain connects TRBV7-3 to TRBJ2-3; D is uncertain. The V gene lost 2 bases and the J gene lost 4 bases, with 4 bases spanning the gap. This CDR3 comprises 12 residues. In germline, CDR1 is SGHTA, CDR2 FQGTGA. The CDR3 reads CASSLWSDTQYF. In nucleotides, the CDR3 is TGTGCCAGCAGCTTATGGTCAGATACGCAGTATTTT.

The gene calls are TRBV27 and TRBJ2-1; perhaps D is TRBD1 or TRBD2 (5 bases each). Trimming took off 6 bases at V and 7 bases at J, with 16 bases between the two ends. There are 14 residues in the CDR3. Germline values: CDR1 MNHEY, CDR2 SMNVEV (reference sequence). CDR3 region: CASSQGTVGNEQFF. CDR3 nucleotide sequence: TGTGCCAGCAGCCAAGGGACGGTCGGGAATGAGCAGTTCTTC.

The V gene is TRBV7-2, the J gene TRBJ2-6; unclear D gene. Germline CDR1 and CDR2: SGHTA and FQGNSA. V was trimmed by 1 base and J by 4 bases, leaving 8 bases between them. This CDR3 spans 15 amino acids. The CDR3 DNA follows: TGTGCCAGCAGCTTAGACCCCTGGGGGGCCAACGTCCTGACTTTC. It yields the protein CASSLDPWGANVLTF.

The chain combines TRBV19 with TRBJ2-7; tentative D call: TRBD2 (6 bases). The CDR3 spans 14 residues. V was cut by 3 bases and J by 1 base, with 10 bases left in between. Germline V gene data show CDR1 as LNHDA and CDR2 as SQIVND (reference sequence). The CDR3: CASSIPGTSYEQYF. In DNA, the CDR3 is TGTGCCAGTAGTATCCCCGGGACTTCCTACGAGCAGTACTTC.

This clone was seen once. The J gene is TRBJ1-1, the V gene TRBV5-4; perhaps TRBD1 as D (5 bases). This CDR3 is 15 amino acids long. CDR1 SGHNT and CDR2 YYREEE come from the germline V gene (reference sequence). Trimming left V 7 bases short and J 1 base short, with 17 bases between. The CDR3 protein is CASAPAQTGNTEAFF. The CDR3 DNA reads as TGTGCCAGCGCGCCGGCCCAAACAGGGAACACTGAAGCTTTCTTT.

This clone has only one observation. The rearrangement uses TRBV28 and TRBJ1-5; no clear D. From germline, CDR1 is MDHEN and CDR2 SYDVKM. The CDR3 is made up of 12 amino acids. The ends were cut back, 2 bases at V and 5 bases at J, with 4 bases in the middle. CDR3 coding DNA: TGTGCCAGCAGTTTACTGCATCAGCCCCAGCATTTT. It encodes CASSLLHQPQHF.

The chain carries TRBV19 and TRBJ1-1; D not certain. Trimming removed 3 bases at V and 2 bases at J, with 7 bases between. From germline, CDR1 is LNHDA and CDR2 SQIVND (reference sequence). The length of the CDR3 is 13 residues. CDR3 nucleotide sequence: TGTGCCAGTAGTATTTCCATCAACACTGAAGCTTTCTTT. This translates into CASSISINTEAFF.

The V gene is TRBV30, the J gene TRBJ2-7; 12 bases map to TRBD2. The V gene's germline CDR1 is GTSNPN and CDR2 SVGIG (reference sequence). CDR3 length: 15 residues. With V trimmed by 8 bases and J by 9 bases, 17 bases remained unmatched. In DNA form, the CDR3 reads TGTGCCGGGTCAGGGATTCGACTAGCGGGAGATGGGCAGTACTTC. Translated, it gives CAGSGIRLAGDGQYF.

The rearrangement joins TRBV7-3 to TRBJ2-1, with 9 bases that match TRBD2. V dropped 0 bases and J dropped 8; count of bases not matched to a gene: 8. The CDR3 extends over 16 amino acids. Germline CDR1 reads SGHTA; CDR2 reads FQGTGA. The CDR3 region is CASSLTGSREGHEQFF. The CDR3 nucleotides read TGTGCCAGCAGCTTAACGGGCTCGCGGGAGGGTCATGAGCAGTTCTTC.

The chain is built from TRBV20-1 and TRBJ2-4; a possible D gene is TRBD2 (6 bases). Per germline, CDR1 DFQATT and CDR2 SNEGSKA (reference sequence). The V end lost 7 bases, the J end lost 10 bases, and 14 bases lay between the germline ends. The CDR3 extends over 11 amino acids. The CDR3 is CSGRLGGIQYF. CDR3 bases: TGCAGTGGGCGACTAGGAGGTATTCAGTACTTC.

The CDR3 sequence: CTSSPLRTGYLYSNQPQHF. The CDR3, as DNA: TGCACCAGCAGCCCCCTCAGGACAGGCTACCTTTATAGCAATCAGCCCCAGCATTTT. The rearrangement links TRBV1 to TRBJ1-5; the D segment call TRBD1 is taken from the table without a DNA check. TRBV1 is reported as a pseudogene. This CDR3 comprises 19 residues.

This clone was detected only a few times. The gene calls are TRBV21-1 and TRBJ1-4. TRBV21-1 is classified as a pseudogene. The CDR3 runs 18 residues. The CDR3 sequence is CASKPLLRPPATNEKLFF. The CDR3 bases are TGTGCCAGCAAACCCCTATTGCGGCCCCCTGCAACTAATGAAAAACTGTTTTTT.

V is TRBV7-9 and J is TRBJ2-1; TRBD2 agrees at 9 bases. After removal of 11 bases from V and 3 bases from J, the junction contained 8 bases not matched to a gene. The CDR3 is 14 amino acids. Germline loops: CDR1 SEHNR, CDR2 FQNEAQ (reference sequence). The CDR3 here is CAASSGTLYNEQFF. The CDR3 DNA is TGTGCCGCTTCTAGCGGGACTCTCTACAATGAGCAGTTCTTC.

The J gene is TRBJ2-1, the V gene TRBV9; 9 bases fit TRBD2. The CDR3 length is 15 residues. CDR1 and CDR2 from the germline V gene are SGDLS and YYNGEE. The J segment lost 9 bases and the V segment lost 3 bases, leaving 10 bases of the junction unmatched. The DNA for the CDR3 is TGTGCCAGCAGCGGGGAGGTAGCGGGAGACCGTGAGCAGTTCTTC. Its translation is CASSGEVAGDREQFF.

This clone was picked up one time. The rearrangement uses TRBV1 and TRBJ1-2. TRBV1 corresponds to a pseudogene. This CDR3 comprises 14 residues. The CDR3 sequence is CTSSQPLNYYGYTF. The CDR3 DNA sequence: TGCACCAGCAGCCAGCCCCTGAACTACTATGGCTACACCTTC.

The chain joins TRBV30 to TRBJ1-1, with D tentatively TRBD1 (5 bases). CDR3 length equals 11 residues. V dropped 4 bases and J dropped 4 bases, with 7 bases sitting between them. Germline V gives CDR1 GTSNPN, CDR2 SVGIG (reference sequence). This CDR3 reads CAWKGVTEAFF. CDR3 sequence (DNA): TGTGCCTGGAAAGGGGTCACTGAAGCTTTCTTT.

The chain has TRBV28 and TRBJ1-4; D is uncertain. Germline-derived CDR1 and CDR2 are MDHEN and SYDVKM. Trimming pared 5 bases from V and 8 bases from J, leaving 21 bases between. The length of the CDR3 is 16 residues. The CDR3 reads CASSQIRVARGEKLFF. In nucleotides, the CDR3 is TGTGCCAGCAGTCAAATTCGGGTCGCTCGGGGAGAAAAACTGTTTTTT. The full variable domain, in which reference TRBV28 and TRBJ1-4 provide the parts outside the CDR3, is DVKVTQSSRYLVKRTGEKVFLECVQDMDHENMFWYRQDPGLGLRLIYFSYDVKMKEKGDIPEGYSVSREKKERFSLILESASTNQTSMYLCASSQIRVARGEKLFFGSGTQLSVL.

This chain links TRBV18 with TRBJ2-7, with 7 bases lining up with TRBD2. This CDR3 comprises 14 residues. V lost 3 bases to trimming and J lost 6 bases; unmatched junction nucleotides: 8. CDR1 is KGHSH and CDR2 is LQKENI in the germline V gene. The CDR3 sequence is CASSPGGASGEQYF. In DNA, the CDR3 is TGTGCCAGCTCACCGGGAGGGGCTAGCGGCGAGCAGTACTTC.

The V gene is TRBV6-1, the J gene TRBJ1-1, with a weak D call TRBD1 (5 bases). The CDR3 length is 16 residues. Germline loops: CDR1 MNHNS, CDR2 SASEGT. V was cut by 4 bases and J by 0 bases, with 15 bases left in between. In DNA, the CDR3 is TGTGCCAGCAGTGCCCCCAGAGGGGTGTTGAACACTGAAGCTTTCTTT. Its translation: CASSAPRGVLNTEAFF.

The chain links TRBV5-1 to TRBJ2-1; D gene uncertain. The CDR3 length is 13 residues. The germline CDR1 and CDR2 sequences are SGHRS and YFSETQ. Trimming removed 4 bases at V and 6 bases at J, with 11 bases between. CDR3 bases: TGCGCCAGCAGCCCCGGGTCTGGCAATGAGCAGTTCTTC. Amino acid sequence: CASSPGSGNEQFF.

The count of this clone is one. The gene calls are TRBV5-6 and TRBJ2-7; the D gene could be TRBD1 or TRBD2 (5 bases each). CDR3 length: 15 residues. Trimming cost V 2 bases and J 3 bases, with 15 bases left between them. Germline assignment: CDR1 SGHDT and CDR2 YYEEEE. The CDR3 DNA reads TGTGCCAGCAGCTTTCGGCAGGGAGTTCGCTACGAGCAGTACTTC. It specifies CASSFRQGVRYEQYF.

The chain uses TRBV2 and TRBJ2-1; D is undetermined. The germline V and J ends were trimmed by 6 bases and 8 bases, with 14 bases remaining between them. Germline lookup yields CDR1 SNHLY and CDR2 FYNNEI. The CDR3 runs 13 residues. CDR3 sequence: CASRDDPKDEQFF. Here the CDR3 DNA reads TGTGCCAGCAGGGACGACCCTAAAGATGAGCAGTTCTTC.

The genes are TRBV5-8 and TRBJ1-4, with 8 bases fitting TRBD1. From germline, CDR1 is SGHTS and CDR2 YDEGEE. The CDR3 has 14 amino acids. V lost 4 bases, J lost 7 bases, and 6 bases stayed unmatched. The CDR3, as DNA: TGTGCCAGCAGCCGAAGACAGGGGAGTGAAAAACTGTTTTTT. Protein: CASSRRQGSEKLFF.

This chain joins TRBV7-2 and TRBJ2-3; possible D gene TRBD1, 5 bases. The germline gives CDR1 SGHTA, CDR2 FQGNSA. V lost 5 bases to trimming and J lost 4 bases, with 7 bases between them. The CDR3 length is 12 residues. The CDR3 here is CASSQGADTQYF. The CDR3 nucleotides read TGTGCCAGCAGCCAAGGGGCAGATACGCAGTATTTT.

The chain combines TRBV6-5 with TRBJ1-5; possible D gene TRBD1, 5 bases. Trimming took off 6 bases at V and 0 bases at J, with 12 bases between the two ends. CDR1 and CDR2 (germline): MNHEY, SVGAGI. The CDR3 contains 15 residues. CDR3 in DNA: TGTGCCAGCAGCCCCCGGGGGAATAGCAATCAGCCCCAGCATTTT. This encodes CASSPRGNSNQPQHF.

The CDR3 loop reads CASRRLAASDEQYF. The CDR3 coding sequence is TGTGCCAGCAGGCGACTAGCAGCAAGCGACGAGCAGTACTTC. The J gene is TRBJ2-7, the V gene TRBV13, with 7 bases aligning to TRBD2. The V gene end was trimmed by 6 bases and the J gene end by 5 bases; junction bases not matched to a gene: 10. This CDR3 is 14 amino acids long. Germline CDR1 reads PRHDT; CDR2 reads FYEKMQ (reference sequence).